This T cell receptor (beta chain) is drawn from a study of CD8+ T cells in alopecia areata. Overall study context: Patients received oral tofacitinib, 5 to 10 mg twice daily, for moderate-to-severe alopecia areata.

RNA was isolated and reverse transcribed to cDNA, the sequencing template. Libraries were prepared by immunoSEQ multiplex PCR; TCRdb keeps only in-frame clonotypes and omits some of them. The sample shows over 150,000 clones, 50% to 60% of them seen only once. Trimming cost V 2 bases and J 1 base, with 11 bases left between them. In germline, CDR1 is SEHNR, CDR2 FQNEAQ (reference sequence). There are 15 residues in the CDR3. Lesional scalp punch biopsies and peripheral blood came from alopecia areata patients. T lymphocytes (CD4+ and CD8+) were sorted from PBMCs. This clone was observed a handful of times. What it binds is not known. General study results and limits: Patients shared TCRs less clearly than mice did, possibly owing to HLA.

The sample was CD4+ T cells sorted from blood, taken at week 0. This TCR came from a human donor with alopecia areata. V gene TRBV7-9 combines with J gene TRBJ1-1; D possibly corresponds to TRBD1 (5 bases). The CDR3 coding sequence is TGTGCCAGCAGCTTATCGTCGGGACGGAACACTGAAGCTTTCTTT. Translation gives CASSLSSGRNTEAFF.